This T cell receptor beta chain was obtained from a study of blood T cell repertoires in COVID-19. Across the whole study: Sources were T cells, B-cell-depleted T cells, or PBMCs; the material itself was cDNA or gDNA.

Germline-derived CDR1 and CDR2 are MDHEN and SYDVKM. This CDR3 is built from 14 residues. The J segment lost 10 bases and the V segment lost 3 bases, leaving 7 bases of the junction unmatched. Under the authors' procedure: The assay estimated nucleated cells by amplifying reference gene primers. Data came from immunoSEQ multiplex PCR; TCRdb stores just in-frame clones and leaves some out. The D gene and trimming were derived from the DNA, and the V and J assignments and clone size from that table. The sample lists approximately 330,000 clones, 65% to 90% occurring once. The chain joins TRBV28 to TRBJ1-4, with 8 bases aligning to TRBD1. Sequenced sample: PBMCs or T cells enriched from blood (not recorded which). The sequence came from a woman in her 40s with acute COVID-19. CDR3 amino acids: CASSLVDRAGKLFF. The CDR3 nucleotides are TGTGCCAGCAGTTTGGTGGACAGGGCCGGAAAACTGTTTTTT.